This T cell receptor (beta chain) emerged from a study of breast tumors, draining lymph nodes, adjacent tissues. Study-wide results and limits: Tumors had less TCR diversity than lymph nodes, more than nontumor tissue. Most tumor T cells seemingly derive from lymph node, then expand in tumor. Compared with basal-like, luminal-like tumors shared significantly more repertoire with nontumor tissue.

CDR1 LNHNV and CDR2 YYDKDF come from the germline V gene (reference sequence). Between the trimmed V and J ends, which lost 1 base and 4 bases, there was a span of 14 bases. The CDR3 loop spans 16 amino acids. MiXCR, applied by TCRdb to the multiplex PCR reads, yields one record per CDR3 protein. The table records about 200,000 distinct CDR3 sequences, around 29% of them present only once. Axillary draining lymph nodes of breast cancer patients supplied the node samples. This clonotype is classed as medium-sized. What it binds is unknown. The chain has TRBV15 and TRBJ2-1; D is possibly TRBD1 or TRBD2 (6 bases each). Sequencing input: axillary lymph node tissue. This clonotype was obtained from a female donor with breast cancer. Some clones in this sample may be carry-over from other donors' samples. The DNA of the CDR3 is TGTGCCACCAGCAGAGGGGGGGCGACAGGATACAATGAGCAGTTCTTC. It encodes CATSRGGATGYNEQFF.